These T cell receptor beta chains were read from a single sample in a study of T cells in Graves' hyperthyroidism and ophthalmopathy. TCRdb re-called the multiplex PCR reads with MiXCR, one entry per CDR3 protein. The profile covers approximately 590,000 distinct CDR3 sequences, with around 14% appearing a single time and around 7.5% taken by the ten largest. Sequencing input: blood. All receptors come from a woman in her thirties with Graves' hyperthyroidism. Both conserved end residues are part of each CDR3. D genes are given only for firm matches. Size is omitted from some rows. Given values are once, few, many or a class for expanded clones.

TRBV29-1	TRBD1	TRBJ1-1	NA	TGCAGCGGCCGACAGGGGGCTAACACTGAAGCTTTCTTT	CSGRQGANTEAFF
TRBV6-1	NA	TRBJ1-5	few	TGTGCCAGCAGTGACGGATGGGGTCAGCCCCAGCATTTT	CASSDGWGQPQHF
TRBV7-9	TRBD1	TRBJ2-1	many	TGTGCCAGCAGCCCCGACCCCCGGACAGGGTCCTACAATGAGCAGTTCTTC	CASSPDPRTGSYNEQFF
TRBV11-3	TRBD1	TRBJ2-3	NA	TGTGCCAGCAGCTTTGACGGGACAGATGACACAGATACGCAGTATTTT	CASSFDGTDDTDTQYF
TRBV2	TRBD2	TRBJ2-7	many	TGTGCCAGCACCGAAGGTAGCGGGAGGGACGAGCAGTACTTC	CASTEGSGRDEQYF
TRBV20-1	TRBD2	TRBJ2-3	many	TGCAGTGCTAGATGGCTAGCGGGACTCACAGATACGCAGTATTTT	CSARWLAGLTDTQYF
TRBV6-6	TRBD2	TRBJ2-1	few	TGTGCCAGCAGTTACCTAGCGGGACAGAATGAGCAGTTCTTC	CASSYLAGQNEQFF
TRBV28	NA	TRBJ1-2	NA	TGTGCCAGCAGTATCGTGGGGGTGGAGGGTGGCTACACCTTC	CASSIVGVEGGYTF
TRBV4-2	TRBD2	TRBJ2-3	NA	TGTGCCAGCAGCCAAGGCTTCGAACTAGCGGACACAGATACGCAGTATTTT	CASSQGFELADTDTQYF
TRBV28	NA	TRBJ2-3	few	TGTGCCAGCAGTTTCCACTCGCAAAGCGGCAGCACAGATACGCAGTATTTT	CASSFHSQSGSTDTQYF
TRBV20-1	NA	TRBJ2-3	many	TGCAGTGCTAGGGTTAACACAGATACGCAGTATTTT	CSARVNTDTQYF
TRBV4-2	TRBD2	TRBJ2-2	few	TGTGCCAGCAGCCAAGGCGGCGGGGGGAACACCGGGGAGCTGTTTTTT	CASSQGGGGNTGELFF
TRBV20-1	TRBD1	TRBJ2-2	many	TGCAGTGCTAAACGCCCGGGACAGGGAGGCACCGGGGAGCTGTTTTTT	CSAKRPGQGGTGELFF
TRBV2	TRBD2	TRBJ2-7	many	TGTGCCAGCAGTGATTTGTCTAGCGGTACCTACGAGCAGTACTTC	CASSDLSSGTYEQYF
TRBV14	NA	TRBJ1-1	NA	TGTGCCAGCAGCCAAGATTACCCTGAAGAGTTCGCTTTCTTT	CASSQDYPEEFAFF
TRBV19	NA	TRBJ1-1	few	TGTGCCAGTAGTATGAGAAGGGACACTGAAGCTTTCTTT	CASSMRRDTEAFF
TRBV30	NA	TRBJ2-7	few	TGTGCCTGGAGTACCACAGGGTCCGCGCAGTACTTC	CAWSTTGSAQYF
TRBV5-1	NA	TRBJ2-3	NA	TGCGCCAGCAGCTGGAACATCAGGTCCCCAGATACGCAGTATTTT	CASSWNIRSPDTQYF
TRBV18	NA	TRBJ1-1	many	TGTGCCAGCTCACCACTTCCGTATGAAGCTTTCTTT	CASSPLPYEAFF
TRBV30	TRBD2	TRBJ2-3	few	TGTGCCTGGAGTGTCAGCGGGGTCACAGATACGCAGTATTTT	CAWSVSGVTDTQYF
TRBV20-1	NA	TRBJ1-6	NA	TGCAGTGCCCCCCCAGGAAATAATTCACCCCTCCACTTT	CSAPPGNNSPLHF
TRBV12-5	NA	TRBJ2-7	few	TGTGCTAGTGCCCATGCCCTGAGTTGGGAGCAGTACTTC	CASAHALSWEQYF
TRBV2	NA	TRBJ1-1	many	TGTGCCAGCAGTGAACTCCGGGCAGTCGTGGACACTGAAGCTTTCTTT	CASSELRAVVDTEAFF
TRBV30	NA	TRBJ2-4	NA	TGTGCCTGGGGGGGGGCAGGGGGAAACATTCAGTACTTC	CAWGGAGGNIQYF
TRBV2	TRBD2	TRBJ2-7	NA	TGTGCCATTAGCGGGGGGATCTCCTACGAGCAGTACTTC	CAISGGISYEQYF
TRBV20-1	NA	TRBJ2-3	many	TGCAGTGCTATATACAGTAAGATTAGCACAGATACGCAGTATTTT	CSAIYSKISTDTQYF
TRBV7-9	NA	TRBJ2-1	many	TGTGCCAGCAGCTGGTGGGACGACTACAATGAGCAGTTCTTC	CASSWWDDYNEQFF
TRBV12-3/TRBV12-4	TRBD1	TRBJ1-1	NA	TGTGCCAGCAGATCGGACAGGATGAACACTGAAGCTTTCTTT	CASRSDRMNTEAFF
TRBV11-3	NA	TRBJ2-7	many	TGTGCCAGCAGCCTCCATAGCGGAGGGAGCGACGAGCAGTACTTC	CASSLHSGGSDEQYF
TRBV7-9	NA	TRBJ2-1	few	TGTGCCAGCAGCTTTTTAGCGACAACGGGCAATGAGCAGTTCTTC	CASSFLATTGNEQFF
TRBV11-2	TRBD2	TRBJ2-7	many	TGTGCCAGCAGCTTAGAGGCTAGCGGAGGGGAGTTGTACGAGCAGTACTTC	CASSLEASGGELYEQYF
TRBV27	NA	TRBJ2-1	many	TGTGCCAGCAGCCCCTATGGGGGCAATGAGCAGTTCTTC	CASSPYGGNEQFF
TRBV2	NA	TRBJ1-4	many	TGTGCCAGCAGGGGGGGGGGAGAAAAACTGTTTTTT	CASRGGGEKLFF
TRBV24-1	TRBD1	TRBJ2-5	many	TGTGCCACCAGTGAGACAGGGGTTTCGGCGGAGACCCAGTACTTC	CATSETGVSAETQYF